These 2 T cell receptor beta chains originate from one sample sequenced in a study of blood T cell repertoires in COVID-19. The data were produced by immunoSEQ multiplex PCR, yet TCRdb's version contains in-frame clones alone and is incomplete. Here the sample spans 43,000 or so clones, roughly nine tenths being singletons. Sequences were obtained from peripheral blood. These receptors were taken from a woman older than 75 with active COVID-19.

The chain uses TRBV6-5 and TRBJ1-1; 7 bases fit TRBD1. There are 14 residues in the CDR3. Germline values: CDR1 MNHEY, CDR2 SVGAGI. J lost 3 bases, V lost 5 bases, and 6 bases had no gene match. Here the CDR3 DNA reads TGTGCCAGCAGTAGGGGCAGGGGGTACACTGAAGCTTTCTTT. This sequence encodes CASSRGRGYTEAFF.

The chain joins TRBV2 to TRBJ1-4, with D possibly being TRBD1 (6 bases). This CDR3 has 14 amino acids. From germline, CDR1 is SNHLY and CDR2 FYNNEI. Deletions cut 6 bases from V and 1 base from J, with 9 bases between. DNA of the CDR3: TGTGCCAGCAGCGCGACAGGAACTAATGAAAAACTGTTTTTT. It encodes CASSATGTNEKLFF.